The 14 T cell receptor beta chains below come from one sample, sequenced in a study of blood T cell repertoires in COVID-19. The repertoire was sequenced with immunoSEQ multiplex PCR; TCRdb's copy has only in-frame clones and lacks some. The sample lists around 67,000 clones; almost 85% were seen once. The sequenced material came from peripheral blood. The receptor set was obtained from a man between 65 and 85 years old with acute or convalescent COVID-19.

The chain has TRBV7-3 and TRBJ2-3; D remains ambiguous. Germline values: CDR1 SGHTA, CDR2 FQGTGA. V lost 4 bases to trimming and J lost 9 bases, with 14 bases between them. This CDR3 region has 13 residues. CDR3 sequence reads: CASSSTPEGTQYF. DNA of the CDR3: TGTGCCAGCAGCTCGACTCCTGAAGGCACGCAGTATTTT.

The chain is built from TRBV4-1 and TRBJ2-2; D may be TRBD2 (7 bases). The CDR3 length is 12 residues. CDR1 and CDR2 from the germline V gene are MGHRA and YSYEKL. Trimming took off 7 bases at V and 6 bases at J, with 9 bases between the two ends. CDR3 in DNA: TGCGCCAGCATCGGGGGGCCCGGGGAGCTGTTTTTT. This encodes CASIGGPGELFF.

CDR3 nucleotides: TGTGCCAGCAGCCGAGGACAGGGCTACGAGCAGTACTTC. Protein product: CASSRGQGYEQYF. The V call is TRBV7-6, the J call TRBJ2-7; 8 nucleotides match TRBD1. This CDR3 has 13 amino acids. CDR1 and CDR2 from the germline V gene are SGHVS and FNYEAQ. V was pared by 5 bases and J by 3 bases, with 3 bases of the junction left unmatched.

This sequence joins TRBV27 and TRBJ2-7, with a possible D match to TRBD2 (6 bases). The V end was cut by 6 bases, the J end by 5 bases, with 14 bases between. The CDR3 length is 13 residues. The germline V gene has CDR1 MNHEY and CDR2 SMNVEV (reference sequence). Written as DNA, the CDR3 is TGTGCCAGCAGCGACACGACTAGGGACGAGCAGTACTTC. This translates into CASSDTTRDEQYF.

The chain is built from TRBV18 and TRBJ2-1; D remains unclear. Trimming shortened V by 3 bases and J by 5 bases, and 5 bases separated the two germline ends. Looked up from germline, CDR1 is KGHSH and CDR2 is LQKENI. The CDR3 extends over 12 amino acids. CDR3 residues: CASSPLDNEQFF. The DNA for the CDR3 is TGTGCCAGCTCACCCTTAGACAATGAGCAGTTCTTC.

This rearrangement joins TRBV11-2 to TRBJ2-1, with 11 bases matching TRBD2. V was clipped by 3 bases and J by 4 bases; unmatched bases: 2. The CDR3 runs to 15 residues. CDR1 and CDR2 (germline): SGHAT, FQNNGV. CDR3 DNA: TGTGCCAGCAGCTTGGGACTAGCGGAATACAATGAGCAGTTCTTC. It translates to CASSLGLAEYNEQFF.

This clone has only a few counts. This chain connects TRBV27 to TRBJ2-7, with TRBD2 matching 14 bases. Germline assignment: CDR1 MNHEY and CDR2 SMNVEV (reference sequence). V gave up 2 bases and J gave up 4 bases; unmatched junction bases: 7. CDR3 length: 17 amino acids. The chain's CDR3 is CASSLLGTSGSKYEQYF. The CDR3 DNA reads TGTGCCAGCAGTTTACTAGGGACTAGCGGGAGTAAATACGAGCAGTACTTC.

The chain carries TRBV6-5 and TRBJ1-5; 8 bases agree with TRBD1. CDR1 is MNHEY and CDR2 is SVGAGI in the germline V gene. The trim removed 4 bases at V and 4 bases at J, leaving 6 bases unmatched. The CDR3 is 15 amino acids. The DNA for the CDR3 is TGTGCCAGCAGTTTGGTCACAGGGGGGAATCAGCCCCAGCATTTT. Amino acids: CASSLVTGGNQPQHF.

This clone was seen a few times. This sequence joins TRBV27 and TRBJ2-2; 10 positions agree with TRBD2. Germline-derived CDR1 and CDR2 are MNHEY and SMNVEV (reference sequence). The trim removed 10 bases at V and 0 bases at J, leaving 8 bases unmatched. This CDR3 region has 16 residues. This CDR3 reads CATLAGAPANTGELFF. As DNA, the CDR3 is TGTGCCACTCTAGCGGGGGCCCCCGCGAACACCGGGGAGCTGTTTTTT.

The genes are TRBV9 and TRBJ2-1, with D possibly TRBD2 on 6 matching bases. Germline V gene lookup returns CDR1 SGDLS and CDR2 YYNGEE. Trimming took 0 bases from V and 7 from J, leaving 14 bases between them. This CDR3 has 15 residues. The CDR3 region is CASSVGGVAPNEQFF. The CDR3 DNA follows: TGTGCCAGCAGCGTAGGCGGGGTAGCGCCTAATGAGCAGTTCTTC.

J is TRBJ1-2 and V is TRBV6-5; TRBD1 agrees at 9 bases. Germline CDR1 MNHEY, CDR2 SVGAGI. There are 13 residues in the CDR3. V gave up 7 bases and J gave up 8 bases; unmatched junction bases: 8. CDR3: CASTMGQGLGYTF. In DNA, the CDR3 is TGTGCCAGCACCATGGGACAGGGTTTGGGCTACACCTTC.

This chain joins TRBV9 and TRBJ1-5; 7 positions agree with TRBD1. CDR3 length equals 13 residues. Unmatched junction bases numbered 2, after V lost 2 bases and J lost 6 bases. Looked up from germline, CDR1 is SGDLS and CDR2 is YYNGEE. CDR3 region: CASSVGTVQPQHF. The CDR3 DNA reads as TGTGCCAGCAGCGTGGGGACAGTTCAGCCCCAGCATTTT.

CDR3 bases: TGTGCCAGCAGTTATCTGGGGGGTCAGAACTATGGCTACACCTTC. It translates to CASSYLGGQNYGYTF. The V and J genes are TRBV6-5 and TRBJ1-2; weak D call: TRBD1 (5 bases). The CDR3 runs 15 residues. The V end was cut by 3 bases, the J end by 2 bases, with 13 bases between. Germline values: CDR1 MNHEY, CDR2 SVGAGI.

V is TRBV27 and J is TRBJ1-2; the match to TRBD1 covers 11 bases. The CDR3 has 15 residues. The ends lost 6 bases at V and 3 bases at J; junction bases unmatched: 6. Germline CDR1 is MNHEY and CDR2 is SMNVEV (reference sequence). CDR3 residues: CASSHLGQGDYGYTF. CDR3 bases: TGTGCCAGCAGCCACTTGGGACAGGGGGACTATGGCTACACCTTC.